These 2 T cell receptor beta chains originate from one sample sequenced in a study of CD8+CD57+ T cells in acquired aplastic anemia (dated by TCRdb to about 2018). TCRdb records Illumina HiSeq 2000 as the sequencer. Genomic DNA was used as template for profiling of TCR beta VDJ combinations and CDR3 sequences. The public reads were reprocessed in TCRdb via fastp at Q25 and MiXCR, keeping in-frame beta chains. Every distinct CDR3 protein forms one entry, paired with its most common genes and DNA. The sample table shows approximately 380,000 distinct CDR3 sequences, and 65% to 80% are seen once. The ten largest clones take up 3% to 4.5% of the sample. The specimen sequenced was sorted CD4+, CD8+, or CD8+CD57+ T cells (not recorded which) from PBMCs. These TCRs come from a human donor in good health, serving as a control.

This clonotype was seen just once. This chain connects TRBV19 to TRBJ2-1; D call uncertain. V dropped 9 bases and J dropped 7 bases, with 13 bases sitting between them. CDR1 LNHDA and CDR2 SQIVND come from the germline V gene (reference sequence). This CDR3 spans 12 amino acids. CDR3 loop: CARGVLQNEQFF. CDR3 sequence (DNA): TGTGCCAGGGGTGTATTGCAGAATGAGCAGTTCTTC.

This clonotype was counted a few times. CDR3 loop: CASSLAGTGHYEQYF. For the CDR3, the DNA is TGTGCCAGCAGCTTAGCGGGGACAGGCCACTACGAGCAGTACTTC. This chain uses TRBV7-2 with TRBJ2-7; the match to TRBD1 covers 8 bases. CDR1 SGHTA and CDR2 FQGNSA come from the germline V gene. This CDR3 region has 15 residues. V shed 0 bases and J 3 bases; nucleotides not matched to a gene: 4.